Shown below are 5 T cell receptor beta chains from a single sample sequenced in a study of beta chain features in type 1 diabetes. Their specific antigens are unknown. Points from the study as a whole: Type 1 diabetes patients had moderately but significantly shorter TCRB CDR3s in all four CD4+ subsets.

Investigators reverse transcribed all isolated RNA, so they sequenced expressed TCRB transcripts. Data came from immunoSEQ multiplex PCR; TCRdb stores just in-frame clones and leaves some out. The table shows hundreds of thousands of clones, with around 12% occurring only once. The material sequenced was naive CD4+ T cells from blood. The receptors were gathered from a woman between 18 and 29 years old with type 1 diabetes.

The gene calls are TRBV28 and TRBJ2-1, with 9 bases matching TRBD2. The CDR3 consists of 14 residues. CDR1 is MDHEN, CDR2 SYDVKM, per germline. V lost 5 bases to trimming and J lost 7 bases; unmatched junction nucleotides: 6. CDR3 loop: CASSPGLAWNEQFF. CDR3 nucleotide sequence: TGTGCCAGCAGTCCGGGACTAGCATGGAATGAGCAGTTCTTC.

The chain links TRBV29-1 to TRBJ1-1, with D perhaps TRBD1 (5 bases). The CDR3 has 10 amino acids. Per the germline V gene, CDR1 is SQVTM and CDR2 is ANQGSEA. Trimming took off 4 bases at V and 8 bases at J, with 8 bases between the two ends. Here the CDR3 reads CSVAGLEAFF. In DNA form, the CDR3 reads TGCAGCGTTGCAGGGCTCGAAGCTTTCTTT. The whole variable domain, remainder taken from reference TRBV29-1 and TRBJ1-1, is SAVISQKPSRDICQRGTSLTIQCQVDSQVTMMFWYRQQPGQSLTLIATANQGSEATYESGFVIDKFPISRPNLTFSTLTVSNMSPEDSSIYLCSVAGLEAFFGQGTRLTVV.

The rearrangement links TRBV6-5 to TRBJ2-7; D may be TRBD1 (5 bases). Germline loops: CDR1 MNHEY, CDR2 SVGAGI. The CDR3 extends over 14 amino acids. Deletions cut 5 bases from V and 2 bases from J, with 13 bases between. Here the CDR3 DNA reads TGTGCCAGCAGTACCGGCCCAGGGACCTACGAGCAGTACTTC. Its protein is CASSTGPGTYEQYF.

The CDR3 region has the DNA TGTGCCAGCAAGACAGGGAGTACTGAAGCTTTCTTT. Its protein product is CASKTGSTEAFF. V usage is TRBV28 and J usage is TRBJ1-1; 7 positions match TRBD1. This CDR3 spans 12 amino acids. Germline V gives CDR1 MDHEN, CDR2 SYDVKM. V shed 7 bases, J shed 5 bases, and the junction held 4 bases outside the gene matches.

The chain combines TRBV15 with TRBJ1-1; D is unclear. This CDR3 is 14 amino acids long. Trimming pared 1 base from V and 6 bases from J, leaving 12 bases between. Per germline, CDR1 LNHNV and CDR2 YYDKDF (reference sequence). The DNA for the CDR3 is TGTGCCACCAGCAGAGTTGGCCGGAGCGCTGAAGCTTTCTTT. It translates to CATSRVGRSAEAFF.